This TCR beta chain was identified in a study of Tregs in tolerant kidney transplant recipients. Whole-study findings and limits: Antigen-driven expansion was suggested because donor-specific Tregs expanded more than all Tregs in tolerant patients. Expanding Tregs on activated donor B cells appeared to best identify donor-specific TCRbeta clones.

The data were produced by immunoSEQ multiplex PCR, yet TCRdb's version contains in-frame clones alone and is incomplete. The sample lists nearly 50,000 clones, approximately 89% occurring once. This clone was seen a few times. Its antigen is not identified. The nonmyeloablative bone marrow transplants came from related graft donors, with transient mixed chimerism. Thawed PBMCs were FACS-sorted into unstimulated CD4+CD25+CD127- regulatory T cells, CD4+CD25- non-regulatory cells, CD4 and CD8 cells. Germline V gene data show CDR1 as SGHTA and CDR2 as FQGTGA. V lost 3 bases and J 6 bases, leaving 12 bases between the germline ends. This CDR3 is built from 14 residues.

The receptor's source is a human patient who received a combined kidney and bone marrow transplant. The T cells may come from the graft donor. The input for sequencing was CD8+ T cells from blood (PBMCs), taken 12 months after the transplant. The rearrangement joins TRBV7-3 to TRBJ2-1, with D possibly being TRBD2 (5 bases). The CDR3 spells CASSLRGLGNEQFF. Written as DNA, the CDR3 is TGTGCCAGCAGCTTGAGAGGGCTTGGCAATGAGCAGTTCTTC.